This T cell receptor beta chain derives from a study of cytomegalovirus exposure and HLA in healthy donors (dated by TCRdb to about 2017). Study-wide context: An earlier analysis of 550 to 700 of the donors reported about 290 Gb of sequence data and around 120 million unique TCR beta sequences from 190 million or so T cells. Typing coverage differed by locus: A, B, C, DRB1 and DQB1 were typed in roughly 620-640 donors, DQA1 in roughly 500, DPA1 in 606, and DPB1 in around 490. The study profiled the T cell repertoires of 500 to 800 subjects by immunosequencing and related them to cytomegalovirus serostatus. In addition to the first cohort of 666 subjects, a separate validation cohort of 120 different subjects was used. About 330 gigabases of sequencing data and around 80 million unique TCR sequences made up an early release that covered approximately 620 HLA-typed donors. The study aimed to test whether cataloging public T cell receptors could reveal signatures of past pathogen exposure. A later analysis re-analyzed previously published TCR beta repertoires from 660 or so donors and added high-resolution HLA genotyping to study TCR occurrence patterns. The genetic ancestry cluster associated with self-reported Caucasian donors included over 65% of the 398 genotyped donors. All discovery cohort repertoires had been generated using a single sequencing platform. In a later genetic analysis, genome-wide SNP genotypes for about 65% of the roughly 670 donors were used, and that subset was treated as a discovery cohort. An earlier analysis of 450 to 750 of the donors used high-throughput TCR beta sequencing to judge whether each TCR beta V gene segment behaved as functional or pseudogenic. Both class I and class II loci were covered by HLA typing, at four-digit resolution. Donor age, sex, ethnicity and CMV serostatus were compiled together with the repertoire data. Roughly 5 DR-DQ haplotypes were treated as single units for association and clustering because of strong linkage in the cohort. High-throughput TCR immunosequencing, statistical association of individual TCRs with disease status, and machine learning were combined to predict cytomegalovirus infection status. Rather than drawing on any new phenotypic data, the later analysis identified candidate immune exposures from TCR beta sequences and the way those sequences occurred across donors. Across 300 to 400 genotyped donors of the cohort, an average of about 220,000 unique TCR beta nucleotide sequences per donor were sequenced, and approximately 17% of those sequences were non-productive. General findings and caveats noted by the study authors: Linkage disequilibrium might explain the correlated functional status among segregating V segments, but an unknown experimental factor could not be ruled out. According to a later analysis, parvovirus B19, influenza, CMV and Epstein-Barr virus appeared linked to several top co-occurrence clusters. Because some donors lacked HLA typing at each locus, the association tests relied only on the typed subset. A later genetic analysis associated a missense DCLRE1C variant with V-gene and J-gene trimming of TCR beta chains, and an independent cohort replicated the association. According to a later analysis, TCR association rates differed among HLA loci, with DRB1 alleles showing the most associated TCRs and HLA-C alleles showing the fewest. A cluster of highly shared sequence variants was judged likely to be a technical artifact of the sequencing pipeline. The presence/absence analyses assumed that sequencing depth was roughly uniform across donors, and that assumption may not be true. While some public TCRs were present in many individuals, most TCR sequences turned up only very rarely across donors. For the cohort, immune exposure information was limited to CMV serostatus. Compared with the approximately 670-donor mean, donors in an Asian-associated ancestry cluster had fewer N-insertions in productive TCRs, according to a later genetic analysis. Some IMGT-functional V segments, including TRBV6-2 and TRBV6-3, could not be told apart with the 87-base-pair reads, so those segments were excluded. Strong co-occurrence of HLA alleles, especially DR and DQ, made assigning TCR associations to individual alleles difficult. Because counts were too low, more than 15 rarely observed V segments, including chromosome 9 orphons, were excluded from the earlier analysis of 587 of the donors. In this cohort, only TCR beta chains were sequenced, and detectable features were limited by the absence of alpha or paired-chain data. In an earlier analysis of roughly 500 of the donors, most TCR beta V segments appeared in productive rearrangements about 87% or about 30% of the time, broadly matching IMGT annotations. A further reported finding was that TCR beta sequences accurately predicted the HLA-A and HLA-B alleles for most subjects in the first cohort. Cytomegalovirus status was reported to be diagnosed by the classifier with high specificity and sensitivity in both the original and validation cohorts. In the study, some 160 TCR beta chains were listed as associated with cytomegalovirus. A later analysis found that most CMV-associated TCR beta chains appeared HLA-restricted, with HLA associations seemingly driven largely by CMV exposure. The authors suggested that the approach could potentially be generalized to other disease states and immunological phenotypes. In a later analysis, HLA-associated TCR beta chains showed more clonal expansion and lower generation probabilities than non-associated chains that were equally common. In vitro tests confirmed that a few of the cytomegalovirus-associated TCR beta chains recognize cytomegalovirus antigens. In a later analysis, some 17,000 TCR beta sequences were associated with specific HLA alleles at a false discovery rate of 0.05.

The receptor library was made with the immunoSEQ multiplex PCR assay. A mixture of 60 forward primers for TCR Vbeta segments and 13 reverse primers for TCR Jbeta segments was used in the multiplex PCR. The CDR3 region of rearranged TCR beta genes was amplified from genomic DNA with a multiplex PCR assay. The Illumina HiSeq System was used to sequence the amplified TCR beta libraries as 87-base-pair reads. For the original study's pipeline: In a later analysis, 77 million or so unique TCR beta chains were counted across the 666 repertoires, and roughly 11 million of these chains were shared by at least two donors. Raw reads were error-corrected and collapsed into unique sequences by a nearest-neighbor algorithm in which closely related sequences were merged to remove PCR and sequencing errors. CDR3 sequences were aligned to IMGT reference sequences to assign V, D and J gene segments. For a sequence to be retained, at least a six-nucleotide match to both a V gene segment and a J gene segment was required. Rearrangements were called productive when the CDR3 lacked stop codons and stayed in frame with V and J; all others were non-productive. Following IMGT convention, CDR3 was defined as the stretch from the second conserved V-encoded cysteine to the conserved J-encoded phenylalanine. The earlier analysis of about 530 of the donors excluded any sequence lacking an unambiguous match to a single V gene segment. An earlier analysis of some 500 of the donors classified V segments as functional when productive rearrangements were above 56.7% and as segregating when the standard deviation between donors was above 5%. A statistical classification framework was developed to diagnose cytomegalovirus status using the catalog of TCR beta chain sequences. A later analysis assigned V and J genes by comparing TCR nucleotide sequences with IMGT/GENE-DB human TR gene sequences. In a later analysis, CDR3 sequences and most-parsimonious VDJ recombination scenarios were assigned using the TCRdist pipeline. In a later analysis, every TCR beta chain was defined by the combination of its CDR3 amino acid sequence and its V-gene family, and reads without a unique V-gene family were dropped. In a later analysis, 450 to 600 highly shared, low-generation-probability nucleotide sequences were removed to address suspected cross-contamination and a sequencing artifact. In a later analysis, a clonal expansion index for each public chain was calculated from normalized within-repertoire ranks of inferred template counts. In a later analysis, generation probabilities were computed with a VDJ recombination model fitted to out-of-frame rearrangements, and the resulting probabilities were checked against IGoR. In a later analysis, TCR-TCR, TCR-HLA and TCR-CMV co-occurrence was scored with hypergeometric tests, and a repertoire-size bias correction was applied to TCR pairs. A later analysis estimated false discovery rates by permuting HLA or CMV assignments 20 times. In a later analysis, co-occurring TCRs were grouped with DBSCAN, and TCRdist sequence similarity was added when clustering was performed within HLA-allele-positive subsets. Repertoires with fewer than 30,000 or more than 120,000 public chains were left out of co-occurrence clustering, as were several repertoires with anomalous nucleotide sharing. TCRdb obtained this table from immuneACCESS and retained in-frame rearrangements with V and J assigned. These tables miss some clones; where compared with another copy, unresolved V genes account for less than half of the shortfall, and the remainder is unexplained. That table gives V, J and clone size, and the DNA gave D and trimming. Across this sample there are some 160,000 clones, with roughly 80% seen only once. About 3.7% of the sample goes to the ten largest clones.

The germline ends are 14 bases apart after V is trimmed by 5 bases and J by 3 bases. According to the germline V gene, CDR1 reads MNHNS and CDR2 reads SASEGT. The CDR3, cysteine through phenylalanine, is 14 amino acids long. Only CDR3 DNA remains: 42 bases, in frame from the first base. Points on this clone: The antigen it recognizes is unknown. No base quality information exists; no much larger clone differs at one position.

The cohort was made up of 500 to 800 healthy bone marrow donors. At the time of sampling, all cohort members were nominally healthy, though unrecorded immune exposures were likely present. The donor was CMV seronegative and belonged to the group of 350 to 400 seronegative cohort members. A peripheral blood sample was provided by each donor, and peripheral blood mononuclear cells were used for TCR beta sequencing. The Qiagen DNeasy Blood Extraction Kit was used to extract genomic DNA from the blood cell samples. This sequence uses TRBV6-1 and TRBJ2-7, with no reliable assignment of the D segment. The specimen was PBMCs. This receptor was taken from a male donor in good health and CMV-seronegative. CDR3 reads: CASSPLQVSYEQYF. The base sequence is TGTGCCAGCAGTCCCCTCCAAGTCAGCTACGAGCAGTACTTC.